This T cell receptor (beta chain) was sequenced for a study of shared clonotypes between healthy human individuals. About the study: Researchers drew samples from a couple of women and a few men aged 18 to 49.

In its sample, this clone was seen a few times. CDR3 size: 16 residues. Trimming cost V 0 bases and J 0 bases, with 11 bases left between them. Germline V CDR1 and CDR2: GTSNPN, SVGIG (reference sequence). The protocol was immunoSEQ multiplex PCR, while the TCRdb copy is restricted to in-frame clones and leaves out a portion. The repertoire includes some 1 million clones, roughly 75% of them detected once, and 1.5% sits in the top ten. This sequence joins TRBV30 and TRBJ2-2; D unclear. The source of this sequence is a man younger than 35 in good health. Sequenced input: memory CD4+ T cells sorted from blood. As to subset: CD45RA-negative fraction. The CDR3 spells CAWSVPGTANTGELFF. DNA for the CDR3: TGTGCCTGGAGTGTACCAGGCACCGCGAACACCGGGGAGCTGTTTTTT.